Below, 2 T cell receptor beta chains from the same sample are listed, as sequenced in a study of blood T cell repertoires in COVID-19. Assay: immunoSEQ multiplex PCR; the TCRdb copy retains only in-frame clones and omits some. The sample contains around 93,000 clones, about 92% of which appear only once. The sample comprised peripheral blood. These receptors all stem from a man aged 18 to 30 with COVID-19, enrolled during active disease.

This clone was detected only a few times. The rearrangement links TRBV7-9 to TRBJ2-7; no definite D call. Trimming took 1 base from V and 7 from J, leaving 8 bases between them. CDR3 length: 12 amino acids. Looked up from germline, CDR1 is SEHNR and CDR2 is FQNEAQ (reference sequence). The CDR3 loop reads CASSLGVREQYF. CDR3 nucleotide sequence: TGTGCCAGCAGCTTAGGAGTGCGGGAGCAGTACTTC.

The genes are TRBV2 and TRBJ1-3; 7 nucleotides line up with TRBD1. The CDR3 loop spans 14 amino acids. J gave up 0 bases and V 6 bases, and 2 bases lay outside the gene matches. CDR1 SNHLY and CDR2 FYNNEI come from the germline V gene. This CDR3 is CASSEGASGNTIYF. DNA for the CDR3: TGTGCCAGCAGCGAGGGGGCCTCTGGAAACACCATATATTTT.